This TCR beta chain was identified in a study of blood T cell repertoires in COVID-19. As for the study in general: The United States, Italy and Spain were the sources of the acute and convalescent COVID-19 samples. PBMCs, B-cell-depleted T cells, or T cells were the source of the cDNA or gDNA that made up the material.

The CDR3 is 15 residues long. Trimming removed 2 bases from V and 5 bases from J; junction bases left unmatched: 5. Germline V gene lookup returns CDR1 MNHEY and CDR2 SVGEGT. It was during active infection that Seattle patients were enrolled and then longitudinally followed. The authors' processing: Estimated nucleated cell counts came from reference gene primer amplification. Repertoires were generated with immunoSEQ multiplex PCR, while TCRdb's copy carries only in-frame clones and drops some. The DNA was the basis for D and trimming; V, J and clone size are from that table. Of approximately 260,000 clones in the sample, 80% to 90% are singletons; the top ten hold roughly 10%.

The V gene is TRBV6-2 or TRBV6-3, the J gene TRBJ2-1; 8 bases are a match to TRBD2. The sequence was obtained from a woman between 65 and 79 years old with COVID-19, enrolled during active disease. The sequencing sample was made of peripheral blood. The CDR3 region has the DNA TGTGCCAGCAGTTACAGGCTAGCGGGTGACAATGAGCAGTTCTTC. It codes for CASSYRLAGDNEQFF.